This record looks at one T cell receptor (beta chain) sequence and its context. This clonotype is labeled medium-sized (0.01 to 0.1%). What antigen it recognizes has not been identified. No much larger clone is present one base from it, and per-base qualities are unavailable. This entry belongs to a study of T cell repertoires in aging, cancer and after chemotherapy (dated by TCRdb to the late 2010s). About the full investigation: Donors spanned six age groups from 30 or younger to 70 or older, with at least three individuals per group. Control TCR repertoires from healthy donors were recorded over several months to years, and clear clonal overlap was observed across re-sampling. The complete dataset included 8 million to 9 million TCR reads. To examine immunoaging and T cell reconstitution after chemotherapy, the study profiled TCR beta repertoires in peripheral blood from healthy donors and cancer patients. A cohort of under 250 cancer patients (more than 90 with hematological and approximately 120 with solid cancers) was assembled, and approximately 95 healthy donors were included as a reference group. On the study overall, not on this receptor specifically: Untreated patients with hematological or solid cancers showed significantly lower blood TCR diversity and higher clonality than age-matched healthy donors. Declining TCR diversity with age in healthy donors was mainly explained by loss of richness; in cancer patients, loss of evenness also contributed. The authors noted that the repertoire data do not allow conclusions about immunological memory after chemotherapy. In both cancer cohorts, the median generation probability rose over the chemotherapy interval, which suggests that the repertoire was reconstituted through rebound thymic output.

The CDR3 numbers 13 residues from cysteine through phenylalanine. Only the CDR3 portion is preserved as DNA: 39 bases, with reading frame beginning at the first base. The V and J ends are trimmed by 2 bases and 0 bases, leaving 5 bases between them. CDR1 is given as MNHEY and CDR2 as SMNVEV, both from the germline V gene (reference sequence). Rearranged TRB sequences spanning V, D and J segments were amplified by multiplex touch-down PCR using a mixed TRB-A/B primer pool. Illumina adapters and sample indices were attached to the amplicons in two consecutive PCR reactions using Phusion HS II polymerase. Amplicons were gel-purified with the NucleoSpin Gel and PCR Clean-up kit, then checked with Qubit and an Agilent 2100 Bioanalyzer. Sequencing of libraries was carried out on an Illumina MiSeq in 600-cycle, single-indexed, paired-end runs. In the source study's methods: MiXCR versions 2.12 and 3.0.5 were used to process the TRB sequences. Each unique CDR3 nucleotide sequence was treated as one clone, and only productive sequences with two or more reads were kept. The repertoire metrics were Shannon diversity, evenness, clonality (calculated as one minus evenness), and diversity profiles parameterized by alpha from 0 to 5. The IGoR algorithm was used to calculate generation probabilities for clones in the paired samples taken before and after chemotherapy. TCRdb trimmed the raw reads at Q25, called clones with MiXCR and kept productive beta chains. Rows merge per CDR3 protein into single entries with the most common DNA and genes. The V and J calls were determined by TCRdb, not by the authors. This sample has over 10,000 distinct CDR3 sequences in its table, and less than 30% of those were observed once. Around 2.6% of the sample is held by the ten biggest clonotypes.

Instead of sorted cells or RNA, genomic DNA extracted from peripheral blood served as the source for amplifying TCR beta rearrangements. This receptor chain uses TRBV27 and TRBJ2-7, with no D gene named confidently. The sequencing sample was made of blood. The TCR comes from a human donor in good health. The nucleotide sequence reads TGTGCCAGCAGTTTAGCAGTCTCCTACGAGCAGTACTTC. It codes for CASSLAVSYEQYF.